Presented here are 5 T cell receptor beta chains from one specimen sequenced in a study of blood T cell repertoires in COVID-19. The protocol was immunoSEQ multiplex PCR, while the TCRdb copy is restricted to in-frame clones and leaves out a portion. The sample has about 410,000 clones, about nine tenths seen once; the top ten hold about 1.7%. The sample comprised PBMCs or T cells enriched from blood (not recorded which). Receptors were obtained from a woman aged 30 to 39 who had recovered from COVID-19.

This clone was observed once. The V call is TRBV4-2, the J call TRBJ2-1; weak D call: TRBD2 (5 bases). Germline V lookup: CDR1 LGHNA, CDR2 YNFKEQ. The germline V and J ends were trimmed by 4 bases and 9 bases, with 22 bases remaining between them. The CDR3 length is 16 residues. This chain's CDR3 is CASSLRWPDLSREQFF. The CDR3 region has the DNA TGTGCCAGCAGCCTTCGTTGGCCGGACTTATCCCGTGAGCAGTTCTTC.

The chain joins TRBV7-9 to TRBJ2-5; tentative D call: TRBD1 (8 bases). The V end lost 3 bases, the J end lost 4 bases, and 12 bases lay between the germline ends. Germline V gene data show CDR1 as SEHNR and CDR2 as FQNEAQ (reference sequence). The CDR3 covers 14 residues. The CDR3 sequence is CASSFTGGGETQYF. The CDR3 nucleotides read TGTGCCAGCAGCTTCACAGGGGGGGGAGAGACCCAGTACTTC.

The V call is TRBV7-2, the J call TRBJ1-1, with D unresolved. Per the germline V gene, CDR1 is SGHTA and CDR2 is FQGNSA. V gave up 6 bases and J gave up 0 bases, with 5 bases separating them. The CDR3 spans 12 residues. As DNA, the CDR3 is TGTGCCAGCAGGGGCTTGAACACTGAAGCTTTCTTT. It translates to CASRGLNTEAFF.

This clone was observed a handful of times. This chain's CDR3 is CASSLLTSGIDEQYF. Here the CDR3 DNA reads TGCGCCAGCAGCTTGTTGACTAGCGGGATCGACGAGCAGTACTTC. V is TRBV5-1 and J is TRBJ2-7, with 11 bases fitting TRBD2. V lost 1 base, J lost 5 bases, and 5 bases stayed unmatched. The CDR3 spans 15 residues. Germline assignment: CDR1 SGHRS and CDR2 YFSETQ. The full variable domain, rest sourced from reference TRBV5-1 and TRBJ2-7, is KAGVTQTPRYLIKTRGQQVTLSCSPISGHRSVSWYQQTPGQGLQFLFEYFSETQRNKGNFPGRFSGRQFSNSRSEMNVSTLELGDSALYLCASSLLTSGIDEQYFGPGTRLTVT.

This clone showed up just a few times. The chain uses TRBV7-3 and TRBJ1-5; D is unresolved. From germline, CDR1 is SGHTA and CDR2 FQGTGA. The germline V and J ends were trimmed by 5 bases and 3 bases, with 8 bases remaining between them. This CDR3 is 13 amino acids long. The CDR3 region is CASSTEPNQPQHF. CDR3 DNA sequence: TGTGCCAGCAGCACGGAGCCCAATCAGCCCCAGCATTTT. The entire variable domain, with the rest obtained from reference TRBV7-3 and TRBJ1-5, is as follows: GAGVSQTPSNKVTEKGKYVELRCDPISGHTALYWYRQSLGQGPEFLIYFQGTGAADDSGLPNDRFFAVRPEGSVSTLKIQRTERGDSAVYLCASSTEPNQPQHFGDGTRLSIL.